Listed below are T cell receptor beta chains from one sample, sequenced in a study of shared clonotypes between healthy human individuals. Using immunoSEQ multiplex PCR, the repertoire was profiled, and TCRdb retains in-frame clones only, with some absent. The sample shows around 690,000 clones, 90% of them seen only once. Sequenced material: memory CD8+ T cells from PBMCs. All receptors derive from a man younger than 30 in good health. Some clones in this sample may be carry-over from other donors' samples. Each CDR3 is given with its conserved first and last residue. The D gene is left open where the match is weak. Clone sizes are given selectively: once, few, many, or a class where the clone is expanded.

CASSAPWPPDSEAFF TGTGCCAGCAGCGCCCCTTGGCCTCCTGACAGTGAAGCTTTCTTT TRBJ1-1 - - TRBV7-9
CASSFPDRASGESSYNEQFF TGTGCCAGCAGTTTCCCCGACCGGGCTAGCGGGGAGAGCTCCTACAATGAGCAGTTCTTC TRBJ2-1 TRBD2 - TRBV28
CASSLDRRSYNEQFF TGTGCCAGCAGCTTAGACAGAAGATCCTACAATGAGCAGTTCTTC TRBJ2-1 - - TRBV13
CASSLGRVAGYTF TGTGCCAGCAGCTTAGGCAGGGTGGCTGGCTACACCTTC TRBJ1-2 - - TRBV7-8
CASSFGTGISYNEQFF TGTGCCAGCAGCTTCGGCACAGGGATCTCCTACAATGAGCAGTTCTTC TRBJ2-1 - - TRBV5-6
CASSLAPSSYEQYF TGTGCCAGCAGCTTAGCTCCTTCCTCCTACGAGCAGTACTTC TRBJ2-7 - - TRBV11-2
CASSPYGELDEKLFF TGTGCCAGCAGTCCATACGGGGAATTGGATGAAAAACTGTTTTTT TRBJ1-4 - - TRBV28
CASTSSLGPQETQYF TGTGCCAGCACTTCGAGTCTGGGGCCCCAAGAGACCCAGTACTTC TRBJ2-5 - many TRBV7-9
CASSPSDLGQPQHF TGTGCCAGCAGTCCGTCCGACTTGGGTCAGCCCCAGCATTTT TRBJ1-5 - few TRBV6-5
CASSPRAWGYTF TGTGCCAGCAGTCCCAGGGCATGGGGCTACACCTTC TRBJ1-2 - - TRBV27
CASSFGSAGADTQYF TGTGCCAGCAGCTTTGGTTCTGCGGGAGCAGATACGCAGTATTTT TRBJ2-3 TRBD2 - TRBV11-2
CASSPRWDGSNQPQHF TGTGCCAGCAGTCCCCGGTGGGACGGTAGCAATCAGCCCCAGCATTTT TRBJ1-5 - once TRBV28
CASSVEPPEGRYGYTF TGTGCCAGCAGCGTAGAACCCCCCGAGGGCCGCTATGGCTACACCTTC TRBJ1-2 - - TRBV9
CASSYFGAGNTIYF TGTGCCAGCAGCTATTTTGGAGCTGGAAACACCATATATTTT TRBJ1-3 - - TRBV28
CASSEELAGLSYEQYF TGTGCCAGCAGTGAGGAGTTAGCGGGGCTCTCCTACGAGCAGTACTTC TRBJ2-7 TRBD2 - TRBV2
CASSASRIYEQYF TGTGCCAGCAGCGCATCCCGAATTTACGAGCAGTACTTC TRBJ2-7 - - TRBV7-8
CASTTGYSTEAFF TGTGCCAGCACCACAGGGTATAGCACTGAAGCTTTCTTT TRBJ1-1 - - TRBV25-1
CASSPLGQGGDTQYF TGTGCCAGCAGTCCATTGGGCCAGGGTGGAGATACGCAGTATTTT TRBJ2-3 - - TRBV27
CASKRTGGNTEAFF TGTGCCAGCAAGCGAACAGGGGGGAACACTGAAGCTTTCTTT TRBJ1-1 TRBD1 once TRBV27
CSVEGTSGSIDNEQFF TGCAGCGTTGAGGGGACTAGCGGGAGTATCGACAATGAGCAGTTCTTC TRBJ2-1 TRBD2 few TRBV29-1
CASSPTDGGTDTQYF TGTGCCAGCAGTCCGACAGACGGCGGCACAGATACGCAGTATTTT TRBJ2-3 - - TRBV28
CASSLGGAQLAGGSYEQYF TGTGCCAGCAGCTTAGGGGGGGCTCAGCTAGCGGGAGGGTCCTACGAGCAGTACTTC TRBJ2-7 TRBD2 - TRBV7-2
CASSVGGEQFF TGTGCCAGCAGTGTTGGGGGCGAGCAGTTCTTC TRBJ2-1 - - TRBV6-5
CASSPGRQGPHTDTQYF TGTGCCAGCAGTCCCGGAAGACAGGGACCTCACACAGATACGCAGTATTTT TRBJ2-3 TRBD1 - TRBV27
CASSQEGREYGDEQYF TGCGCCAGCAGCCAAGAGGGGCGGGAGTACGGCGACGAGCAGTACTTC TRBJ2-7 TRBD2 once TRBV4-1
CASSLTSGPTYEQYF TGTGCCAGCAGCTTGACTAGCGGCCCTACCTACGAGCAGTACTTC TRBJ2-7 TRBD2 - TRBV7-2
CASSFAPLAGELFF TGTGCCAGCAGTTTCGCCCCGTTGGCCGGGGAGCTGTTTTTT TRBJ2-2 - - TRBV27
CASSQHHRVKYQETQYF TGTGCCAGCAGCCAACACCACAGGGTCAAGTACCAAGAGACCCAGTACTTC TRBJ2-5 - - TRBV14
CASSLDYTGELFF TGTGCCAGCAGCTTAGATTACACCGGGGAGCTGTTTTTT TRBJ2-2 - - TRBV11-3
CASSQRLAGGPDGELFF TGCGCCAGCAGCCAGAGGCTAGCGGGAGGGCCTGACGGGGAGCTGTTTTTT TRBJ2-2 TRBD2 - TRBV4-3
CASSPSGAGGPRNEQFF TGCGCCAGCAGCCCATCTGGGGCGGGAGGGCCAAGGAATGAGCAGTTCTTC TRBJ2-1 TRBD2 - TRBV4-3
CASSGGVGADEKLFF TGTGCCAGCAGTGGTGGTGTCGGGGCCGATGAAAAACTGTTTTTT TRBJ1-4 - few TRBV6-1
CASSQRGGMNTEAFF TGTGCCAGCAGCCAACGGGGGGGGATGAACACTGAAGCTTTCTTT TRBJ1-1 - - TRBV14
CSVRTSSVYTGELFF TGCAGCGTTAGAACTAGTAGTGTGTACACCGGGGAGCTGTTTTTT TRBJ2-2 - - TRBV29-1
CASSLARGGVGNTEAFF TGCGCCAGCAGCTTGGCCAGAGGGGGCGTTGGGAACACTGAAGCTTTCTTT TRBJ1-1 TRBD1 - TRBV5-1
CASTLAGPPGMWYGYTF TGTGCCAGCACCCTCGCCGGGCCTCCAGGTATGTGGTATGGCTACACCTTC TRBJ1-2 - - TRBV27
CASSDPGHWHGYTF TGTGCCAGCAGTGACCCGGGACACTGGCATGGCTACACCTTC TRBJ1-2 - - TRBV28
CSVQGYTEAFF TGCAGCGTTCAGGGTTACACTGAAGCTTTCTTT TRBJ1-1 - - TRBV29-1
CASTRPRDTTDTQYF TGTGCCAGTACCCGTCCTCGGGACACCACAGATACGCAGTATTTT TRBJ2-3 - many TRBV19
CASSERDSTYEQYF TGTGCCAGCAGTGAACGGGATTCGACCTACGAGCAGTACTTC TRBJ2-7 - - TRBV2